The subject of this entry is one T cell receptor beta chain. Donors of Cohort 3 who recovered were those that had two negative PCRs, clearance, or symptom resolution. This sample was included in a study of blood T cell repertoires in COVID-19. Study background: COVID-19 samples collected from the United States, Italy and Spain covered acute and convalescent phases. T cells, B-cell-depleted T cells, or PBMCs supplied cDNA or gDNA.

Original processing notes: Amplification of reference gene primers was used by the study to estimate nucleated cell counts. Method: immunoSEQ multiplex PCR; TCRdb's copy keeps in-frame clones and lacks some. D and trimming were read from the DNA, whereas the V and J calls and clone size are those reported in that table. The sample contains 130,000 or so clones, around four fifths of which appear only once. Germline CDR1 reads MNHEY; CDR2 reads SVGAGI. The J segment lost 4 bases and the V segment lost 0 bases, leaving 3 bases of the junction unmatched. The CDR3 extends over 15 amino acids. Sequencing was performed on PBMCs or T cells enriched from blood (not recorded which). The chain uses TRBV6-5 and TRBJ1-2, with TRBD1 matching 9 bases. The receptor comes from a man aged 25 to 45 who had recovered from COVID-19. CDR3 residues: CASSYSAGQGYGYTF. The CDR3 DNA reads as TGTGCCAGCAGTTACTCGGCGGGACAGGGCTATGGCTACACCTTC.